This paragraph covers one T cell receptor (beta chain) sequence. The sample carries other DNA sequences with the same CDR3. This record comes from a study of blood T cell repertoires in COVID-19. Trimming took 5 bases from V and 2 from J; bases not matched to a gene: 3. The CDR3 is 13 residues long. CDR1 is MNHEY and CDR2 is SMNVEV in the germline V gene (reference sequence). TCRdb's table, derived via immunoSEQ multiplex PCR, lists solely in-frame clones and lacks some. The repertoire holds 250,000 to 350,000 clones, with about nine tenths as singletons. The chain combines TRBV27 with TRBJ2-7; TRBD1 aligns across 7 bases. This sequence was found in a woman in her 30s with COVID-19, enrolled during active disease. The sample comprised peripheral blood. The CDR3 loop reads CASSPGQTYEQYF. CDR3 nucleotide sequence: TGTGCCAGCAGTCCGGGACAGACCTACGAGCAGTACTTC.